This T cell receptor (beta chain) was captured in a study of T cells in localized non-small cell lung cancer. Clones were read by immunoSEQ multiplex PCR, and TCRdb kept only the in-frame ones, dropping some. The sample lists fewer than 15,000 clones, about 86% occurring once. The input for sequencing was peripheral blood, taken before any cancer treatment. The origin of this receptor is an older male donor with stage III lung adenocarcinoma.

CDR3 loop: CASSGWIMNTEAFF. The CDR3 DNA is TGTGCCAGTAGTGGATGGATTATGAACACTGAAGCTTTCTTT. This rearrangement joins TRBV19 to TRBJ1-1, with D hard to call. V was trimmed by 5 bases and J by 0 bases, leaving 10 bases between them. Germline-derived CDR1 and CDR2 are LNHDA and SQIVND (reference sequence). The CDR3 has 14 residues.